These 15 T cell receptor beta chains were sequenced from one sample in a study of beta chain features in type 1 diabetes. All of the isolated RNA was reverse transcribed, so expressed TCRB transcripts were sequenced. The method was immunoSEQ multiplex PCR; TCRdb's version includes in-frame clones alone and lacks a portion of them. The sample has about 900,000 clones, 17% seen once. The sequencing input was naive CD4+ T cells from blood. The source of these receptors is a woman aged 18-29 years in good health.

V usage is TRBV4-3 and J usage is TRBJ2-1; D not certain. Germline CDR1 reads LGHNA; CDR2 reads YSLEER. The CDR3 is made up of 15 amino acids. V was clipped by 4 bases and J by 0 bases, with 10 bases between them. CDR3 bases: TGCGCCAGCAGCCGAGCTGGAAGCTCCTACAATGAGCAGTTCTTC. Amino acids: CASSRAGSSYNEQFF.

This clone showed up just a few times. The V and J genes are TRBV28 and TRBJ2-1; 12 bases are a match to TRBD2. Germline-derived CDR1 and CDR2 are MDHEN and SYDVKM. There are 16 residues in the CDR3. The trim removed 6 bases at V and 8 bases at J, leaving 11 bases unmatched. CDR3 protein: CASSPSLAGGYDEQFF. CDR3 bases: TGTGCCAGCAGCCCCTCCCTAGCGGGAGGGTACGATGAGCAGTTCTTC. Using reference TRBV28 and TRBJ2-1 for the parts outside the CDR3, the full variable domain is DVKVTQSSRYLVKRTGEKVFLECVQDMDHENMFWYRQDPGLGLRLIYFSYDVKMKEKGDIPEGYSVSREKKERFSLILESASTNQTSMYLCASSPSLAGGYDEQFFGPGTRLTVL.

The chain links TRBV5-5 to TRBJ1-1; D might be TRBD1 (6 bases). Trimming shortened V by 3 bases and J by 4 bases, and 13 bases separated the two germline ends. CDR1 SGHKS and CDR2 YYEKEE come from the germline V gene (reference sequence). The CDR3 extends over 14 amino acids. This chain's CDR3 is CASSSPWGATEAFF. CDR3 nucleotides: TGTGCCAGCAGCTCACCATGGGGGGCCACTGAAGCTTTCTTT.

The genes are TRBV7-2 and TRBJ2-1, with TRBD2 identical over 11 bases. This CDR3 region has 15 residues. CDR1 is SGHTA, CDR2 FQGNSA, per germline. V gave up 3 bases and J gave up 7 bases; unmatched junction bases: 5. CDR3 in DNA: TGTGCCAGCAGCTTGCAAGCTAGCGGGAGGAATGAGCAGTTCTTC. Protein product: CASSLQASGRNEQFF.

The chain is built from TRBV7-2 and TRBJ2-7; possible D gene TRBD1, 6 bases. The CDR3 contains 16 residues. Trimming shortened V by 4 bases and J by 2 bases, and 18 bases separated the two germline ends. CDR1 is SGHTA, CDR2 FQGNSA, per germline. The CDR3 DNA follows: TGTGCCAGCAGCTCGTCGCGAGGGGGAAGGACCTACGAGCAGTACTTC. Encoded protein: CASSSSRGGRTYEQYF.

V and J are TRBV2 and TRBJ2-4; TRBD1 aligns across 9 bases. Germline CDR1 SNHLY, CDR2 FYNNEI. The CDR3 has 16 residues. The ends lost 6 bases at V and 3 bases at J; junction bases unmatched: 9. CDR3 nucleotide sequence: TGTGCCAGCAGCGGGGACAGGGCATACTACAAAAACATTCAGTACTTC. It translates to CASSGDRAYYKNIQYF. Drawing the rest from reference TRBV2 and TRBJ2-4, the complete variable domain is EPEVTQTPSHQVTQMGQEVILRCVPISNHLYFYWYRQILGQKVEFLVSFYNNEISEKSEIFDDQFSVERPDGSNFTLKIRSTKLEDSAMYFCASSGDRAYYKNIQYFGAGTRLSVL.

This clone was counted a few times. The gene calls are TRBV7-9 and TRBJ2-2; D is possibly TRBD1 (5 bases). There are 15 residues in the CDR3. Germline V lookup: CDR1 SEHNR, CDR2 FQNEAQ (reference sequence). V lost 3 bases and J lost 6, with 14 bases in between. CDR3 nucleotides: TGTGCCAGCAGCTTGGGGCGAATAGACGCCGGGGAGCTGTTTTTT. Its protein product is CASSLGRIDAGELFF.

The gene calls are TRBV6-5 and TRBJ2-6; D remains ambiguous. The CDR3 has 14 amino acids. Germline loops: CDR1 MNHEY, CDR2 SVGAGI. Trimming shortened V by 7 bases and J by 2 bases, and 9 bases separated the two germline ends. CDR3 sequence: CASTLSAGANVLTF. The DNA for the CDR3 is TGTGCCAGCACCCTCTCAGCTGGGGCCAACGTCCTGACTTTC.

This clone was observed a few times. The genes are TRBV28 and TRBJ2-3; 7 bases match TRBD2. The length of the CDR3 is 17 residues. Looked up from germline, CDR1 is MDHEN and CDR2 is SYDVKM. The trim removed 6 bases at V and 0 bases at J, leaving 12 bases unmatched. The CDR3 DNA reads as TGTGCCAGCAGCCCAAGTATGGCTAGCGGTAGCACAGATACGCAGTATTTT. It encodes CASSPSMASGSTDTQYF.

A remark on this clone: Mismatch with germline at one junction end may stem from a read error. This CDR3 is CASSQVATSVGEQFF. In nucleotides, the CDR3 is TGCGCCAGCAGCCAAGTGGCGACTAGCGTAGGTGAGCAGTTCTTC. V usage is TRBV5-4 and J usage is TRBJ2-1; 8 nucleotides match TRBD2. The CDR3 covers 15 residues. CDR1 is SGHNT, CDR2 YYREEE, per germline (reference sequence).

The chain is built from TRBV9 and TRBJ2-1, with D perhaps matching TRBD1 or TRBD2 (5 bases each). Germline V gene data show CDR1 as SGDLS and CDR2 as YYNGEE. Trimming took off 0 bases at V and 2 bases at J, with 9 bases between the two ends. This CDR3 is built from 15 residues. CDR3 sequence (DNA): TGTGCCAGCAGCGTAGCGGTGGGGGCCTACAATGAGCAGTTCTTC. Translated: CASSVAVGAYNEQFF.

This clone has only a few counts. Germline and junction disagree at one end, which may indicate a read error. The genes are TRBV7-2 and TRBJ2-5; a weak D match, TRBD1 (6 bases). Per the germline V gene, CDR1 is SGHTA and CDR2 is FQGNSA. CDR3 length: 15 amino acids. CDR3 in amino acids: CASSIAAGVGGTQYF. In DNA form, the CDR3 reads TGTGCCAGCAGCATAGCCGCAGGGGTCGGCGGGACCCAGTACTTC.

This chain links TRBV27 with TRBJ2-7; 7 bases are shared with TRBD1. Germline CDR1 is MNHEY and CDR2 is SMNVEV (reference sequence). V was pared by 4 bases and J by 6 bases, with 6 bases of the junction left unmatched. The CDR3 loop spans 13 amino acids. CDR3 residues: CASSWRTGSEQYF. CDR3 nucleotides: TGTGCCAGCAGTTGGAGGACAGGATCCGAGCAGTACTTC.

The table lists this clone with a few counts. V and J are TRBV19 and TRBJ1-5, with D perhaps TRBD1 (6 bases). The length of the CDR3 is 16 residues. Germline V gene data show CDR1 as LNHDA and CDR2 as SQIVND (reference sequence). The V gene lost 5 bases and the J gene lost 0 bases, with 14 bases spanning the gap. The CDR3 sequence is CASSPNRVYSNQPQHF. The CDR3 DNA reads as TGTGCCAGTAGTCCCAACAGGGTATATAGCAATCAGCCCCAGCATTTT.

This clone occurred a few times. The sample has other DNA sequences that encode this CDR3 too. The chain joins TRBV9 to TRBJ2-1; 9 bases align to TRBD2. The germline CDR1 and CDR2 sequences are SGDLS and YYNGEE. This CDR3 spans 15 amino acids. V trimming: 0 bases; J trimming: 6 bases; junction bases outside the gene matches: 4. The CDR3 DNA is TGTGCCAGCAGCGTAGCATTAGCGGGAGTCAATGAGCAGTTCTTC. As protein: CASSVALAGVNEQFF.